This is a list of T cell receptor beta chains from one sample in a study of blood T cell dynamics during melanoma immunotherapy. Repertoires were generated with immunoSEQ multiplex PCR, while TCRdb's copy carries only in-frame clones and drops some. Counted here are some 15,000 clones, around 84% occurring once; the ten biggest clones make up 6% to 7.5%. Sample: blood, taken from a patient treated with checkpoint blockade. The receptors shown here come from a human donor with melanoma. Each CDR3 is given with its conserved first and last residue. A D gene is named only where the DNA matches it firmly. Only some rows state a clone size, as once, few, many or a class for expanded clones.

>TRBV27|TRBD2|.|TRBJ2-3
CASSAASGGTDTQYF
TGTGCCAGCAGTGCCGCTAGCGGGGGCACAGATACGCAGTATTTT
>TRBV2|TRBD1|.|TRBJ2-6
CATSTGGSSGANVLTF
TGTGCCACCTCGACAGGGGGCAGCTCTGGGGCCAACGTCCTGACTTTC
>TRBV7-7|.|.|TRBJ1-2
CASSLGRRPGHYGYTF
TGTGCTAGCAGCTTGGGACGGCGTCCCGGCCACTATGGCTACACCTTC
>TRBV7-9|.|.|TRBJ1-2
CASSMDTNNYGYTF
TGTGCCAGCAGCATGGACACGAATAACTATGGCTACACCTTC
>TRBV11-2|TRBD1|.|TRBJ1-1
CASSLTGGTEAFF
TGTGCCAGCAGCCTTACAGGGGGCACTGAAGCTTTCTTT
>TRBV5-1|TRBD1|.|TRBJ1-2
CASSGRTGGSNYGYTF
TGCGCCAGCAGCGGCCGGACAGGGGGGTCAAACTATGGCTACACCTTC
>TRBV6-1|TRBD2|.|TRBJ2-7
CASTGTSSSSIEQYF
TGTGCCAGCACCGGGACTAGCTCATCTTCGATAGAGCAGTACTTC
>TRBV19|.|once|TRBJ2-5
CASKESQGRETQYF
TGTGCCAGTAAGGAGAGTCAGGGACGGGAGACCCAGTACTTC
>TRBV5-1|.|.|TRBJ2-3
CASSSGVDYTDTQYF
TGCGCCAGCAGCTCCGGGGTCGACTACACAGATACGCAGTATTTT
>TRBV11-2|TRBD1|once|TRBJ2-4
CASSLKGWQGAYIQYF
TGTGCCAGCAGCTTAAAAGGGTGGCAGGGGGCTTACATTCAGTACTTC
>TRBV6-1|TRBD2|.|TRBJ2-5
CASGGGAQETQYF
TGTGCCAGCGGGGGAGGGGCTCAAGAGACCCAGTACTTC
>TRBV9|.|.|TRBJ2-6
CASSVAPGPSLRANVLTF
TGTGCCAGCAGCGTAGCCCCGGGACCCTCGCTGCGGGCCAACGTCCTGACTTTC
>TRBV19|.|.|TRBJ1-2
CASSPQNNANYGYTF
TGTGCCAGTAGTCCACAGAACAATGCTAACTATGGCTACACCTTC
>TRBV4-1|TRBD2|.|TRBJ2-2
CASSQDSGGALVGELFF
TGCGCCAGCAGCCAAGACAGCGGGGGGGCCTTGGTCGGGGAGCTGTTTTTT
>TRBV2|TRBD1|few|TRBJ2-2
CASRQGAANTGELFF
TGTGCCAGCCGGCAGGGGGCAGCGAACACCGGGGAGCTGTTTTTT
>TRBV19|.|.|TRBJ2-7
CASSMRQTYEQYF
TGTGCCAGTAGTATGCGACAGACCTACGAGCAGTACTTC
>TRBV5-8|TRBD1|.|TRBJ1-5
CASSLVGQGSNQPQHF
TGTGCCAGCAGCCTAGTAGGACAGGGCAGCAATCAGCCCCAGCATTTT
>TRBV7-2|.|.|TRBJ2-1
CASSLVFGQGYEQFF
TGTGCCAGCAGCTTAGTATTCGGCCAGGGGTATGAGCAGTTCTTC
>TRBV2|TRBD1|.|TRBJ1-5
CASSTGQGAKQPQHF
TGTGCCAGCAGTACAGGACAGGGGGCGAAACAGCCCCAGCATTTT
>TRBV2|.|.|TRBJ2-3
CASSEGDTQYF
TGTGCCAGCAGTGAAGGGGATACGCAGTATTTT
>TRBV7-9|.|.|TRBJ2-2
CASSNSERTVNTGELFF
TGTGCCAGCAGCAACTCTGAGAGGACAGTGAACACCGGGGAGCTGTTTTTT
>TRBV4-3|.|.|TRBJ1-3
CASSQGGGGTSGNTIYF
TGCGCCAGCAGCCAAGGTGGAGGGGGGACAAGTGGAAACACCATATATTTT
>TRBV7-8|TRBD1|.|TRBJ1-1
CASSRGQGLGTEAFF
TGTGCCAGCAGCCGGGGACAGGGACTAGGCACTGAAGCTTTCTTT
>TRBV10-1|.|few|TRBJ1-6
CASSGGFNSPLHF
TGCGCCAGCAGTGGAGGCTTTAATTCACCCCTCCACTTT
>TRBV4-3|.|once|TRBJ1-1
CASSQGLDHAEAFF
TGCGCCAGCAGCCAGGGCTTAGATCACGCTGAAGCTTTCTTT
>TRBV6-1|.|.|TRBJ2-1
CASTLDTGLYNEQFF
TGTGCCAGCACTCTCGACACCGGATTATACAATGAGCAGTTCTTC
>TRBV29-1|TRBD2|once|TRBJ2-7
CSVVPTSGRSYEQYF
TGCAGCGTTGTCCCTACTAGCGGCCGGTCCTACGAGCAGTACTTC
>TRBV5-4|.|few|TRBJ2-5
CASSLERSRAQYF
TGTGCCAGCAGCTTGGAGCGGTCGCGGGCCCAGTACTTC
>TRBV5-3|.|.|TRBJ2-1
CARSLAVNEQFF
TGTGCCAGAAGCTTGGCCGTCAATGAGCAGTTCTTC
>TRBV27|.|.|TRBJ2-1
CASSGTNNEQFF
TGTGCCAGCAGTGGGACCAACAATGAGCAGTTCTTC
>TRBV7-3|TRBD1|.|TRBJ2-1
CASSQQGQHYNEQFF
TGTGCCAGCAGCCAACAGGGACAGCACTACAATGAGCAGTTCTTC
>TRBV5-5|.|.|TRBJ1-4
CASSLGGNNEKLFF
TGTGCCAGCAGCTTGGGGGGGAATAATGAAAAACTGTTTTTT
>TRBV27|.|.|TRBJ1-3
CASSIGGDWRNTIYF
TGTGCCAGCAGCATCGGAGGGGACTGGCGAAACACCATATATTTT
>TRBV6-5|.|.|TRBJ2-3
CASSSGVGGDTDTQYF
TGTGCCAGCAGTTCAGGCGTGGGTGGGGATACAGATACGCAGTATTTT
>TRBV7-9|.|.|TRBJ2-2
CASSLAGLGNTGELFF
TGTGCCAGCAGCTTAGCAGGATTAGGGAACACCGGGGAGCTGTTTTTT
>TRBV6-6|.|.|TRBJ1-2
CASNPYGRPGYTF
TGTGCCAGCAACCCCTATGGGCGCCCCGGCTACACCTTC
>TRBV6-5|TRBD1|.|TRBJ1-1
CASSYSTTGGDEAFF
TGTGCCAGCAGTTACTCGACGACAGGGGGAGACGAAGCTTTCTTT
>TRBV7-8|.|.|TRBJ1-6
CASSGQSNSPLHF
TGTGCCAGCAGCGGACAGTCTAATTCACCCCTCCACTTT
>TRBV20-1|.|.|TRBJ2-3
CSAPQGDTQYF
TGCAGTGCGCCACAGGGAGATACGCAGTATTTT
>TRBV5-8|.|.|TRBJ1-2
CASSLKLVSSYGYTF
TGTGCCAGCAGCTTGAAGTTAGTGTCCTCCTATGGCTACACCTTC
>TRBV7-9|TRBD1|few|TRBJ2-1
CASSLEGQGWVF
TGTGCCAGCAGCTTAGAGGGACAGGGGTGGGTCTTC
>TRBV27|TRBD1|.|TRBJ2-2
CASRRTGGDGELFF
TGTGCCAGCAGGCGGACAGGGGGCGACGGGGAGCTGTTTTTT
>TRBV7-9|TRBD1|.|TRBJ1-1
CASSQPGTGAIEAFF
TGTGCCAGCAGCCAGCCCGGGACAGGGGCGATTGAAGCTTTCTTT
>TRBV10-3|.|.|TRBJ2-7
CAISEGQQTKDEQYF
TGTGCCATCAGTGAAGGACAGCAGACGAAGGACGAGCAGTACTTC
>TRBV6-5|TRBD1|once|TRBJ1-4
CASSRGQLNEKLFF
TGTGCCAGCAGTAGGGGACAGCTAAATGAAAAACTGTTTTTT
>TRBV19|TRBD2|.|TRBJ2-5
CASSIAGGPETQYF
TGTGCCAGTAGTATCGCGGGGGGGCCGGAGACCCAGTACTTC
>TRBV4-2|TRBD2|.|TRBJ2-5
CASSQDRGPSGRETQYF
TGTGCCAGCAGCCAAGATCGGGGGCCTAGCGGGCGCGAGACCCAGTACTTC
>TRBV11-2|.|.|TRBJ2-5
CASSAIGTQYF
TGTGCCAGCAGCGCCATCGGGACCCAGTACTTC
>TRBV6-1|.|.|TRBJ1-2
CASRARGAFYGYTF
TGTGCCAGCAGGGCGCGAGGCGCATTCTATGGCTACACCTTC
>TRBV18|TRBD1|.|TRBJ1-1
CASSRRQQGGSTEAFF
TGTGCCAGCTCACGAAGACAACAGGGGGGATCGACTGAAGCTTTCTTT
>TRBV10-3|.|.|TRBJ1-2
CAISESGSTYGYTF
TGTGCCATCAGTGAGTCTGGCAGCACCTATGGCTACACCTTC
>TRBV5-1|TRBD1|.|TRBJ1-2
CASSSGGDYGYTF
TGCGCCAGCAGCTCAGGGGGGGACTATGGCTACACCTTC
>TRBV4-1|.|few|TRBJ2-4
CASSQGWARDTSGGIQYF
TGCGCCAGCAGCCAAGGGTGGGCCAGGGACACTTCTGGGGGCATTCAGTACTTC